The 28 T cell receptor beta chains listed next were all sequenced from one sample in a study of cytomegalovirus exposure and HLA in healthy donors. Both 60 Vbeta primers and 13 Jbeta primers went into the PCR. Sequenced by immunoSEQ multiplex PCR; TCRdb stores in-frame clones only, minus some. This sample yields approximately 100,000 clones, of which around 60% are seen a single time; 3.5% to 4% belongs to the top ten. Sequencing was done on a sample of PBMCs. The receptors derive from a man younger than 40 in good health and CMV-seropositive.

The chain has TRBV2 and TRBJ2-7; the D is unclear. The V gene lost 4 bases and the J gene lost 1 base, with 8 bases spanning the gap. The CDR3 extends over 13 amino acids. The germline V gene has CDR1 SNHLY and CDR2 FYNNEI. The CDR3 coding sequence is TGTGCCAGCAGTGTGGAGAGATCCTACGAGCAGTACTTC. Translation gives CASSVERSYEQYF.

V and J are TRBV5-5 and TRBJ1-1; D gene ambiguous. Germline CDR1 SGHKS, CDR2 YYEKEE (reference sequence). The CDR3 is 15 amino acids. Deletions cut 3 bases from V and 4 bases from J, with 16 bases between. The CDR3 spells CASSSFPGMGTEAFF. The DNA of the CDR3 is TGTGCCAGCAGCTCGTTCCCGGGGATGGGCACTGAAGCTTTCTTT.

The chain employs TRBV5-6 and TRBJ1-3; TRBD1 agrees at 9 bases. The germline V gene has CDR1 SGHDT and CDR2 YYEEEE. Germline trimming cut 4 bases from V and 6 bases from J; bases unmatched to any gene: 5. CDR3 length: 14 residues. The chain's CDR3 is CASSRDRATNTIYF. Here the CDR3 DNA reads TGTGCCAGCAGCCGGGACAGGGCTACAAACACCATATATTTT.

This clone appeared a single time. CDR3 coding DNA: TGTGCCAGCAGCTTAGGGTCGGGGAAGGAGCAGTACTTC. Protein sequence: CASSLGSGKEQYF. This chain links TRBV11-3 with TRBJ2-7; D might be TRBD2 (5 bases). This CDR3 spans 13 amino acids. Germline CDR1 reads SGHNT; CDR2 reads YENEEA. The V end was cut by 1 base, the J end by 7 bases, with 11 bases between.

The rearrangement uses TRBV13 and TRBJ2-7; 10 positions match TRBD1. The CDR3 sequence is 16 residues long. The germline CDR1 and CDR2 sequences are PRHDT and FYEKMQ (reference sequence). The V gene end was trimmed by 4 bases and the J gene end by 3 bases; junction bases not matched to a gene: 9. CDR3 coding DNA: TGTGCCAGCAGCTCTTCCGGGACAGGGGATTTCTACGAGCAGTACTTC. This encodes CASSSSGTGDFYEQYF.

J is TRBJ2-5 and V is TRBV5-1, with D possibly being TRBD1 (6 bases). Trimming took 4 bases from V and 2 from J, leaving 12 bases between them. Germline V gene sequence: CDR1 SGHRS, CDR2 YFSETQ. This CDR3 has 14 amino acids. CDR3 DNA sequence: TGCGCCAGCAGCGCGGACGGACAGCAAGAGACCCAGTACTTC. As protein: CASSADGQQETQYF.

The chain recombines TRBV27 with TRBJ1-2; D uncertain. V was clipped by 8 bases and J by 3 bases, with 19 bases between them. Looked up from germline, CDR1 is MNHEY and CDR2 is SMNVEV (reference sequence). The CDR3 covers 15 residues. The CDR3 loop reads CASRIAGSSDYGYTF. The CDR3 DNA is TGTGCCAGCCGGATCGCAGGTAGTTCAGACTATGGCTACACCTTC.

This clone was counted a few times. The CDR3 DNA is TGTGCCAGCAGCTTAGGGGGGCGGACTGAAGCTTTCTTT. This translates into CASSLGGRTEAFF. The chain is built from TRBV11-3 and TRBJ1-1; a weak D match, TRBD1 (6 bases). V lost 1 base, J lost 5 bases, and 8 bases lay in between. The germline CDR1 and CDR2 sequences are SGHNT and YENEEA. The CDR3 contains 13 residues.

The chain links TRBV5-1 to TRBJ1-4; D unresolved. CDR3 length: 14 amino acids. With 2 bases removed from V and 8 bases from J, the gap between germline ends came to 13 bases. Germline assignment: CDR1 SGHRS and CDR2 YFSETQ. CDR3 nucleotide sequence: TGCGCCAGCAGCTTCGGAATGGCGGGCGAAAAACTGTTTTTT. Amino acid sequence: CASSFGMAGEKLFF.

This clone was seen only once. The junction departs from the called germline gene at one end, perhaps through a read error. The CDR3 here is CSSSLSVQENEKLFF. DNA for the CDR3: TGTTCCAGCAGCTTATCGGTACAGGAAAATGAAAAACTGTTTTTT. This chain links TRBV7-9 with TRBJ1-4; weak D call: TRBD1 (5 bases). The CDR3 runs 15 residues. CDR1 is SEHNR and CDR2 is FQNEAQ in the germline V gene (reference sequence). The whole variable domain, filled in from reference TRBV7-9 and TRBJ1-4, reads DTGVSQNPRHKITKRGQNVTFRCDPISEHNRLYWYRQTLGQGPEFLTYFQNEAQLEKSRLLSDRFSAERPKGSFSTLEIQRTEQGDSAMYLCSSSLSVQENEKLFFGSGTQLSVL.

The chain couples TRBV2 to TRBJ1-5, with unresolved D. Germline assignment: CDR1 SNHLY and CDR2 FYNNEI. The CDR3 is 15 amino acids. Trimming took off 6 bases at V and 2 bases at J, with 14 bases between the two ends. The CDR3 spells CASRGSDLGNQPQHF. CDR3 sequence (DNA): TGTGCCAGCAGGGGCAGTGACCTCGGCAATCAGCCCCAGCATTTT.

V gene TRBV6-5 combines with J gene TRBJ2-7; 10 nucleotides match TRBD1. This CDR3 contains 14 residues. J lost 5 bases, V lost 5 bases, and 6 bases had no gene match. Germline assignment: CDR1 MNHEY and CDR2 SVGAGI. In DNA, the CDR3 is TGTGCCAGCAGTACACGGGACAGGGGCAACGAGCAGTACTTC. This gives the protein CASSTRDRGNEQYF.

The genes are TRBV5-8 and TRBJ2-3; 8 positions agree with TRBD2. This CDR3 contains 16 residues. Unmatched junction bases numbered 5, after V lost 2 bases and J lost 0 bases. Germline V lookup: CDR1 SGHTS, CDR2 YDEGEE. This CDR3 reads CASSFSSGVSTDTQYF. CDR3 DNA: TGTGCCAGCAGCTTTAGTAGCGGGGTTAGCACAGATACGCAGTATTTT.

This chain joins TRBV4-1 and TRBJ1-6, with a possible D match to TRBD1 (5 bases). Trimming pared 4 bases from V and 7 bases from J, leaving 20 bases between. This CDR3 has 17 amino acids. Germline V gene sequence: CDR1 MGHRA, CDR2 YSYEKL. The CDR3 here is CASSPITQGGKNSPLHF. The CDR3 region has the DNA TGCGCCAGCAGCCCCATCACGCAGGGCGGAAAAAATTCACCCCTCCACTTT.

V gene TRBV19 combines with J gene TRBJ1-2; D uncertain. Trimming cost V 6 bases and J 3 bases, with 5 bases left between them. The CDR3 runs to 11 residues. CDR1 is LNHDA and CDR2 is SQIVND in the germline V gene (reference sequence). In DNA, the CDR3 is TGTGCCAGTAGCTTCTACTATGGCTACACCTTC. Translated, it gives CASSFYYGYTF.

This rearrangement joins TRBV7-9 to TRBJ2-5; D unresolved. The CDR3 contains 13 residues. V lost 1 base and J lost 5, with 8 bases in between. CDR1 SEHNR and CDR2 FQNEAQ come from the germline V gene (reference sequence). This CDR3 reads CASSLVSRETQYF. Here the CDR3 DNA reads TGTGCCAGCAGCTTAGTTTCGAGGGAGACCCAGTACTTC.

V usage is TRBV2 and J usage is TRBJ2-7; 13 bases fit TRBD2. Germline V lookup: CDR1 SNHLY, CDR2 FYNNEI. The CDR3 consists of 17 residues. V lost 6 bases, J lost 0 bases, and 8 bases stayed unmatched. CDR3 nucleotides: TGTGCCAGCAGCCATGGACTAGCGGGGGACAACTCCTACGAGCAGTACTTC. Its translation: CASSHGLAGDNSYEQYF. The complete variable domain, with remaining parts taken from reference TRBV2 and TRBJ2-7, reads EPEVTQTPSHQVTQMGQEVILRCVPISNHLYFYWYRQILGQKVEFLVSFYNNEISEKSEIFDDQFSVERPDGSNFTLKIRSTKLEDSAMYFCASSHGLAGDNSYEQYFGPGTRLTVT.

The chain carries TRBV5-3 and TRBJ2-5, with a tentative D call TRBD2 (6 bases). TRBV5-3 carries the ORF label, with uncertain function. This CDR3 has 15 amino acids. Trimming cost V 0 bases and J 3 bases, with 12 bases left between them. The CDR3 protein is CARSLVTGLEETQYF. For the CDR3, the DNA is TGTGCCAGAAGCTTGGTTACGGGACTCGAAGAGACCCAGTACTTC.

This clone turned up a few times. The chain employs TRBV27 and TRBJ1-5; D remains ambiguous. Trimming cost V 2 bases and J 3 bases, with 5 bases left between them. Germline CDR1 and CDR2: MNHEY and SMNVEV (reference sequence). This CDR3 has 13 amino acids. CDR3 residues: CASSLADNQPQHF. CDR3 nucleotides: TGTGCCAGCAGTTTAGCGGACAATCAGCCCCAGCATTTT.

The rearrangement uses TRBV28 and TRBJ1-2, with 7 bases fitting TRBD1. Germline-derived CDR1 and CDR2 are MDHEN and SYDVKM. Germline trimming cut 7 bases from V and 4 bases from J; bases unmatched to any gene: 9. CDR3 length: 14 amino acids. As DNA, the CDR3 is TGTGCCAGCACCCCTAGGGGGCTAGGCTATGGCTACACCTTC. Encoded protein: CASTPRGLGYGYTF.

The chain couples TRBV13 to TRBJ2-7; no clear D. The germline V gene has CDR1 PRHDT and CDR2 FYEKMQ (reference sequence). CDR3 size: 17 residues. Trimming removed 0 bases at V and 2 bases at J, with 17 bases between. Here the CDR3 reads CASSLGRSGGWAYEQYF. CDR3 DNA: TGTGCCAGCAGCTTAGGGCGTTCAGGTGGTTGGGCCTACGAGCAGTACTTC.

The genes are TRBV2 and TRBJ1-1, with D possibly TRBD1 on 5 matching bases. V lost 11 bases to trimming and J lost 0 bases, with 16 bases between them. The CDR3 consists of 14 residues. Germline CDR1 is SNHLY and CDR2 is FYNNEI. The CDR3 sequence: CAVITTAMNTEAFF. The CDR3 DNA follows: TGTGCCGTAATCACGACAGCGATGAACACTGAAGCTTTCTTT.

The rearrangement uses TRBV6-5 and TRBJ2-5; tentatively, D is TRBD1 (6 bases). The CDR3 is made up of 13 amino acids. Trimming took 2 bases from V and 13 from J, leaving 17 bases between them. CDR1 is MNHEY and CDR2 is SVGAGI in the germline V gene. CDR3 sequence (DNA): TGTGCCAGCAGTTACAGGCCCGACAGGAAGAGGTACTTC. Its protein is CASSYRPDRKRYF.

This clone was seen only a few times. This sequence joins TRBV9 and TRBJ1-1, with D perhaps TRBD1 (6 bases). The CDR3 is made up of 16 amino acids. CDR1 and CDR2 from the germline V gene are SGDLS and YYNGEE. The germline V and J ends were trimmed by 0 bases and 2 bases, with 14 bases remaining between them. The CDR3 protein is CASSVGAGGVNTEAFF. In nucleotides, the CDR3 is TGTGCCAGCAGCGTAGGGGCGGGGGGCGTTAACACTGAAGCTTTCTTT.

This chain links TRBV5-1 with TRBJ1-2; D gene uncertain. The V and J ends lost 4 bases and 6 bases respectively, with 16 bases between them. This CDR3 comprises 14 residues. CDR1 is SGHRS and CDR2 is YFSETQ in the germline V gene. The CDR3: CASSPGGVEDGYTF. In nucleotides, the CDR3 is TGCGCCAGCAGCCCTGGTGGGGTGGAGGATGGCTACACCTTC. The variable domain in full, completed from reference TRBV5-1 and TRBJ1-2, reads KAGVTQTPRYLIKTRGQQVTLSCSPISGHRSVSWYQQTPGQGLQFLFEYFSETQRNKGNFPGRFSGRQFSNSRSEMNVSTLELGDSALYLCASSPGGVEDGYTFGSGTRLTVV.

This clone showed up just a few times. The chain links TRBV19 to TRBJ1-2; TRBD1 agrees at 8 bases. The CDR3 totals 12 residues. V shed 5 bases and J 7 bases; nucleotides not matched to a gene: 3. The germline V gene has CDR1 LNHDA and CDR2 SQIVND (reference sequence). The CDR3: CASSVTGAGYTF. The DNA for the CDR3 is TGTGCCAGTAGTGTGACAGGGGCTGGCTACACCTTC.

The rearrangement joins TRBV18 to TRBJ2-7; 7 positions match TRBD2. The CDR3 sequence is 14 residues long. Per the germline V gene, CDR1 is KGHSH and CDR2 is LQKENI. V trimming: 6 bases; J trimming: 3 bases; junction bases outside the gene matches: 8. CDR3 nucleotides: TGTGCCAGCTCCCCAAGCGGGGCGAACTACGAGCAGTACTTC. Protein product: CASSPSGANYEQYF.

The chain combines TRBV7-2 with TRBJ2-7; 8 positions agree with TRBD2. Germline trimming cut 1 base from V and 2 bases from J; bases unmatched to any gene: 4. This CDR3 comprises 15 residues. Germline V CDR1 and CDR2: SGHTA, FQGNSA. CDR3 sequence: CASSLDAGGAYEQYF. The CDR3 region has the DNA TGTGCCAGCAGCTTAGATGCGGGGGGAGCCTACGAGCAGTACTTC.